This entry is about one T cell receptor (beta chain). These data belong to a study of cytomegalovirus exposure and HLA in healthy donors. The PCR employed 60 Vbeta primers together with 13 Jbeta primers. In the original processing: In a later analysis, around 10 million of about 80 million unique beta chains occurred in at least two donors. Here immunoSEQ multiplex PCR was the method, and the copy in TCRdb shows in-frame clones only, minus some. The V and J calls and clone size were taken over from that table, and D and trimming were inferred from the DNA. The sample includes roughly 230,000 clones, over 75% of them seen just once. The germline gives CDR1 SGHNT, CDR2 YENEEA. The junction had 4 bases not matched to a gene; V was cut back by 3 bases and J by 8 bases. This CDR3 region has 14 residues.

The chain recombines TRBV11-3 with TRBJ1-2; 12 positions match TRBD1. Sequenced input: PBMCs. The receptor's source is a boy aged 5-17 years in good health and CMV-seronegative. CDR3 sequence reads: CASSLGQGARGYTF. In nucleotides, the CDR3 is TGTGCCAGCAGCTTGGGACAGGGGGCGAGGGGCTACACCTTC.